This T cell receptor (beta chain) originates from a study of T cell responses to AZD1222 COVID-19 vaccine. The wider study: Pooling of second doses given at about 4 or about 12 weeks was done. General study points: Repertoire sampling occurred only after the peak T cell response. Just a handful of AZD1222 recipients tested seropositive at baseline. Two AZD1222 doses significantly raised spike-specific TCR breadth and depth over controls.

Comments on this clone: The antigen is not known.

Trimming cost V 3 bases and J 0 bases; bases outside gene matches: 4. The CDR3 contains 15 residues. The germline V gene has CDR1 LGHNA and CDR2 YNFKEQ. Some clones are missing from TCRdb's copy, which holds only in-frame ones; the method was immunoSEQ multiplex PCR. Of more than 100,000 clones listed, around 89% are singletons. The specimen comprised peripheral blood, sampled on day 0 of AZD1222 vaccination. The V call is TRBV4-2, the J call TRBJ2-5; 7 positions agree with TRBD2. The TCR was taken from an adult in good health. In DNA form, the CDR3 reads TGTGCCAGCAGCCAGGGACTACAGTACCAAGAGACCCAGTACTTC. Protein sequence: CASSQGLQYQETQYF.